The present TCR beta chain was sequenced within a study of T-cell reconstitution after alpha-beta-depleted transplantation in children. This clonotype showed up many times. A TCRbeta library incorporating unique molecular identifiers was prepared. TCRdb reprocessed the PCR reads via MiXCR and lists one record per CDR3 protein. The sample includes 350,000 to 400,000 distinct CDR3 sequences, 10% to 15% of them seen just once. Germline V gene sequence: CDR1 MDHEN, CDR2 SYDVKM. This CDR3 is built from 17 residues. The V and J ends lost 4 bases and 3 bases, in that order; junction bases with no gene match: 11.

The specimen was PBMCs, collected from the stem cell graft. This clonotype originated in a human donor who donated a stem cell graft to a child with Fanconi anemia. The J gene is TRBJ2-2, the V gene TRBV28, with 7 bases identical to TRBD1. The CDR3 is CASSSPAGRGYTGELFF. The CDR3 DNA is TGTGCCAGCAGTTCCCCAGCCGGCAGGGGGTACACCGGGGAGCTGTTTTTT.